The sequence of this T cell receptor beta chain was determined in a study of shared clonotypes between healthy human individuals. The overall study: Samples came from two female and a few male donors aged 18 to 49.

Germline V gene sequence: CDR1 MDHEN, CDR2 SYDVKM. V shed 3 bases and J shed 2 bases, with 2 bases lying between them. The length of the CDR3 is 11 residues. DNA at around 210 ng, about 30,000 T cell genomes, went into sorted-subset replicate PCRs. Here immunoSEQ multiplex PCR was the method, and the copy in TCRdb shows in-frame clones only, minus some. The table records 900,000 to 1,200,000 clones, 70% to 80% of them present only once. About this clone itself: This may be a read error, as it is one base from a much larger clone. The sample holds other DNA sequences that translate to the same CDR3.

The receptor's source is a man aged 18 to 35 in good health. Some clones in this sample may be carry-over from other donors' samples. V usage is TRBV28 and J usage is TRBJ2-7; D gene unclear. The specimen was memory CD4+ T cells from PBMCs. Subset described: CD45RA-negative fraction. In nucleotides, the CDR3 is TGTGCCAGCAGTTTTCCCTACGAGCAGTACTTC. Amino acids: CASSFPYEQYF.